The source of this TCR beta chain is a study of preoperative IRX-2 immunotherapy in early breast cancer. This clone was counted a few times. CDR1 is GTSNPN and CDR2 is SVGIG in the germline V gene (reference sequence). V lost 4 bases and J lost 2, with 8 bases in between. The length of the CDR3 is 12 residues. Sequencing was performed with immunoSEQ multiplex PCR; in TCRdb, only in-frame clones are kept and a portion is missing. This sample has under 45,000 clones, with about 94% found just once. Treatment noted: preoperative locoregional IRX-2 cytokine immunotherapy. Patients received preoperative, locoregional IRX-2 cytokine immunotherapy in a phase Ib study.

This clonotype was sampled from a human donor with breast cancer. The rearrangement links TRBV30 to TRBJ1-2, with D hard to call. This sample comprised tumor tissue, obtained after IRX-2 immunotherapy. The CDR3 DNA sequence: TGTGCCTGGATGGTGGGAAACTATGGCTACACCTTC. It translates to CAWMVGNYGYTF.